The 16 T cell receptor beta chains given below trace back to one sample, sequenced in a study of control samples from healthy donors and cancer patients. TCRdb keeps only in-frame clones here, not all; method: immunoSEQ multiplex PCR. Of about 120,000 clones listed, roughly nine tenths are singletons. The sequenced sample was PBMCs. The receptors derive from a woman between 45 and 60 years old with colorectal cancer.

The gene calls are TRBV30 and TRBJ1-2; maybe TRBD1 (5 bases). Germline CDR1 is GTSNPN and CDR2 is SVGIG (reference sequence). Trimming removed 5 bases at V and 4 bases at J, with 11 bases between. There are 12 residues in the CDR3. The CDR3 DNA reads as TGTGCCTGGGATAAGGGGACCTATGGCTACACCTTC. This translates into CAWDKGTYGYTF. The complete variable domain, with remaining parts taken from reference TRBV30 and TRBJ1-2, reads SQTIHQWPATLVQPVGSPLSLECTVEGTSNPNLYWYRQAAGRGLQLLFYSVGIGQISSEVPQNLSASRPQDRQFILSSKKLLLSDSGFYLCAWDKGTYGYTFGSGTRLTVV.

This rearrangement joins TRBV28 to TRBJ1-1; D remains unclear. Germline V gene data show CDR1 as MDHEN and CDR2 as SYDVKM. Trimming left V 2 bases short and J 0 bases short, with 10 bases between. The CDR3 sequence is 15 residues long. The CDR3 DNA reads TGTGCCAGCAGTTTAGGGGTTAACCTGAACACTGAAGCTTTCTTT. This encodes CASSLGVNLNTEAFF.

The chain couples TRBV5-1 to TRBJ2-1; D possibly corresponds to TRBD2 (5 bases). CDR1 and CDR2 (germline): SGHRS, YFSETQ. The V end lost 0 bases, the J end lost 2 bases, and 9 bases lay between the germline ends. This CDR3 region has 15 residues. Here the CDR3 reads CASSLGWEPYNEQFF. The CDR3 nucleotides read TGCGCCAGCAGCTTGGGGTGGGAGCCCTACAATGAGCAGTTCTTC.

The CDR3 reads CASIGGEAFF. In nucleotides, the CDR3 is TGTGCCAGCATAGGGGGTGAAGCTTTCTTT. This chain uses TRBV12-3 or TRBV12-4 with TRBJ1-1, with D tentatively TRBD1 (6 bases). This CDR3 spans 10 amino acids. V was trimmed by 7 bases and J by 7 bases, leaving 7 bases between them.

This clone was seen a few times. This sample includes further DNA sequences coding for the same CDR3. CDR3 coding DNA: TGTGCCAGCAGCCCCCGGGACAGGGGAGGTACAGATACGCAGTATTTT. The encoded protein is CASSPRDRGGTDTQYF. This chain links TRBV7-8 with TRBJ2-3; TRBD1 matches at 10 bases. Per germline, CDR1 SGHVS and CDR2 FQNEAQ. There are 16 residues in the CDR3. V was clipped by 5 bases and J by 3 bases; unmatched bases: 8.

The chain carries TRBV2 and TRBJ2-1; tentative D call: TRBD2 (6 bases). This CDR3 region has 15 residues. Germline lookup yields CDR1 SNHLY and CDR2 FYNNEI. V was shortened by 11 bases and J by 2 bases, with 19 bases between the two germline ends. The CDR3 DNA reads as TGTGCCGCACCCTCGCGGCAGCGGGCCTACAATGAGCAGTTCTTC. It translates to CAAPSRQRAYNEQFF.

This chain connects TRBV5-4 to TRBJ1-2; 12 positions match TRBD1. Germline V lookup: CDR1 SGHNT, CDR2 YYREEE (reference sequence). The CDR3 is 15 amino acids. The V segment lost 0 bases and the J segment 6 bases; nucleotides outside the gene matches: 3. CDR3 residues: CASSLVGTGGDGYTF. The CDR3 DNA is TGTGCCAGCAGCTTGGTTGGGACAGGGGGCGATGGCTACACCTTC.

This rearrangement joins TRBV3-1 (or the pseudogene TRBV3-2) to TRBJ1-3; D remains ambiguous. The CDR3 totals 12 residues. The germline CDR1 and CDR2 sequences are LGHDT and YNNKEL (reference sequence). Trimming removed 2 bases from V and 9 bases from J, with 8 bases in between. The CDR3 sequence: CASSQPLSTIYF. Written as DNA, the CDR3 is TGTGCCAGCAGCCAACCCCTAAGCACCATATATTTT.

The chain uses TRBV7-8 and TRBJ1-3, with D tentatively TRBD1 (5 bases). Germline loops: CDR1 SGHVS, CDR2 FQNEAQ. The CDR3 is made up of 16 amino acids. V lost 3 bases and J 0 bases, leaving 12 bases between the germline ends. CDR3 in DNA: TGTGCCAGCAGCTTGGGGGTTCAAGTCTCTGGAAACACCATATATTTT. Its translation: CASSLGVQVSGNTIYF.

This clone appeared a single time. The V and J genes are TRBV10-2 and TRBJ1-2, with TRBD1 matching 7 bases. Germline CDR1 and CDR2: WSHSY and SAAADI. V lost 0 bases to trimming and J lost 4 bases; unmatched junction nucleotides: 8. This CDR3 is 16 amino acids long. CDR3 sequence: CASSESIRQGVYGYTF. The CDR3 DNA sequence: TGCGCCAGCAGTGAGTCCATAAGACAGGGAGTCTATGGCTACACCTTC.

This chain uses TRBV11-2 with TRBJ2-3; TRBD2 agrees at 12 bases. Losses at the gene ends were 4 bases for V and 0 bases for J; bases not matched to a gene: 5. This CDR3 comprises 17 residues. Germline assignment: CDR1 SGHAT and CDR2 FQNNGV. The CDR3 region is CASSSPTSGRSTDTQYF. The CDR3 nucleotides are TGTGCCAGCAGCTCCCCTACTAGCGGGAGGAGCACAGATACGCAGTATTTT.

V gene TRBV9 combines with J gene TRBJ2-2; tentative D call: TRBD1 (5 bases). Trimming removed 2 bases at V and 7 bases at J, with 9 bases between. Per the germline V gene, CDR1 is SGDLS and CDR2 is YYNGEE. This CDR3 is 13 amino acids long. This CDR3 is CASSVRGFGELFF. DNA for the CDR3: TGTGCCAGCAGCGTTAGGGGTTTCGGGGAGCTGTTTTTT. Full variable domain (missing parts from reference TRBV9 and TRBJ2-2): DSGVTQTPKHLITATGQRVTLRCSPRSGDLSVYWYQQSLDQGLQFLIQYYNGEERAKGNILERFSAQQFPDLHSELNLSSLELGDSALYFCASSVRGFGELFFGEGSRLTVL.

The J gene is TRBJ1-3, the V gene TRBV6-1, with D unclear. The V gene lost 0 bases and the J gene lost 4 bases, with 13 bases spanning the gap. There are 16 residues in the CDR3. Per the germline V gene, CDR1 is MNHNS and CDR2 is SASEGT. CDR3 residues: CASSEASQSLGNTIYF. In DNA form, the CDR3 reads TGTGCCAGCAGTGAAGCCTCACAGTCTTTAGGAAACACCATATATTTT.

The CDR3 sequence: CASRPGRQITGNTIYF. As DNA, the CDR3 is TGCGCCAGCAGACCCGGGCGGCAGATCACTGGAAACACCATATATTTT. The V gene is TRBV5-1, the J gene TRBJ1-3; D remains ambiguous. V lost 5 bases and J 2 bases, leaving 17 bases between the germline ends. The CDR3 sequence is 16 residues long. Germline V gene data show CDR1 as SGHRS and CDR2 as YFSETQ. Full variable domain (missing parts from reference TRBV5-1 and TRBJ1-3): KAGVTQTPRYLIKTRGQQVTLSCSPISGHRSVSWYQQTPGQGLQFLFEYFSETQRNKGNFPGRFSGRQFSNSRSEMNVSTLELGDSALYLCASRPGRQITGNTIYFGEGSWLTVV.

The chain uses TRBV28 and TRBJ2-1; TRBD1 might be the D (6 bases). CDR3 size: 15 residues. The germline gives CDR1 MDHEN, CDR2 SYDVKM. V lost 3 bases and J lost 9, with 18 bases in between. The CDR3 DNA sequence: TGTGCCAGCAGTTTCTCAGGACAGTCGGTAGGTGAGCAGTTCTTC. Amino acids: CASSFSGQSVGEQFF. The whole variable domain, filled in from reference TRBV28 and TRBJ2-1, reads DVKVTQSSRYLVKRTGEKVFLECVQDMDHENMFWYRQDPGLGLRLIYFSYDVKMKEKGDIPEGYSVSREKKERFSLILESASTNQTSMYLCASSFSGQSVGEQFFGPGTRLTVL.

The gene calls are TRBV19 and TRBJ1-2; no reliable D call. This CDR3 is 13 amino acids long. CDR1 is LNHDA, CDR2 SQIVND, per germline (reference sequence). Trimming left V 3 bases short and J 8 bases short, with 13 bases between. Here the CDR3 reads CASSIGLRQGYTF. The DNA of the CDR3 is TGTGCCAGTAGTATTGGGCTGCGGCAAGGCTACACCTTC.